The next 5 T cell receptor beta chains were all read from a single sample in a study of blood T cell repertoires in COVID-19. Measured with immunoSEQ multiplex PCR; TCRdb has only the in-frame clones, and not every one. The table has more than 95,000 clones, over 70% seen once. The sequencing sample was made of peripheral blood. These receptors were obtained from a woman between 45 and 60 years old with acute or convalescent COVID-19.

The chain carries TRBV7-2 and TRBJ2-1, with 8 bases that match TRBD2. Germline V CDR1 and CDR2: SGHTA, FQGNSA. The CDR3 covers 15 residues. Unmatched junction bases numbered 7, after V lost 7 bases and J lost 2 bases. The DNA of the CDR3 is TGTGCCAGCACCCGTAGCGGGAACCCCTACAATGAGCAGTTCTTC. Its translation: CASTRSGNPYNEQFF. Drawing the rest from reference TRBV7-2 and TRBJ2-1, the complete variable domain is GAGVSQSPSNKVTEKGKDVELRCDPISGHTALYWYRQSLGQGLEFLIYFQGNSAPDKSGLPSDRFSAERTGGSVSTLTIQRTQQEDSAVYLCASTRSGNPYNEQFFGPGTRLTVL.

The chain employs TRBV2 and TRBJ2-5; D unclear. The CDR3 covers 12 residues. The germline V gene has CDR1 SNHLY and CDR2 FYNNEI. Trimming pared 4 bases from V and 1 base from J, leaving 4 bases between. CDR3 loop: CASSARQETQYF. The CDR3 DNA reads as TGTGCCAGCAGTGCCCGCCAAGAGACCCAGTACTTC.

CDR3 amino acids: CASSVGAAGTDTQYF. DNA for the CDR3: TGTGCCAGCAGCGTAGGAGCGGCTGGCACAGATACGCAGTATTTT. This chain uses TRBV9 with TRBJ2-3, with a weak D call TRBD2 (5 bases). Per the germline V gene, CDR1 is SGDLS and CDR2 is YYNGEE. The V end lost 0 bases, the J end lost 1 base, and 9 bases lay between the germline ends. The CDR3 covers 15 residues. Looking up the rest from reference TRBV9 and TRBJ2-3 gives the full variable domain: DSGVTQTPKHLITATGQRVTLRCSPRSGDLSVYWYQQSLDQGLQFLIQYYNGEERAKGNILERFSAQQFPDLHSELNLSSLELGDSALYFCASSVGAAGTDTQYFGPGTRLTVL.

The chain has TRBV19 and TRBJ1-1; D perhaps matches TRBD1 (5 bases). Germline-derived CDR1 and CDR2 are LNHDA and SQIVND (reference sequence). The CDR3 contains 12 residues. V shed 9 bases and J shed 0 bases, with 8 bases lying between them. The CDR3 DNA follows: TGTGCCAGCGGACAAGTGAACACTGAAGCTTTCTTT. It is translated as CASGQVNTEAFF.

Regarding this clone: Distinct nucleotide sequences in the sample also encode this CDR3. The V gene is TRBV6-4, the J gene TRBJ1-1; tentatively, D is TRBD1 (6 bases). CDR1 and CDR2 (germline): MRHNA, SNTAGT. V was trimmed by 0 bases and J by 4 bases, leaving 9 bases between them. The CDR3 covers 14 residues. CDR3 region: CASSDSSRGTEAFF. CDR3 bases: TGTGCCAGCAGTGACTCCAGCAGGGGCACTGAAGCTTTCTTT.